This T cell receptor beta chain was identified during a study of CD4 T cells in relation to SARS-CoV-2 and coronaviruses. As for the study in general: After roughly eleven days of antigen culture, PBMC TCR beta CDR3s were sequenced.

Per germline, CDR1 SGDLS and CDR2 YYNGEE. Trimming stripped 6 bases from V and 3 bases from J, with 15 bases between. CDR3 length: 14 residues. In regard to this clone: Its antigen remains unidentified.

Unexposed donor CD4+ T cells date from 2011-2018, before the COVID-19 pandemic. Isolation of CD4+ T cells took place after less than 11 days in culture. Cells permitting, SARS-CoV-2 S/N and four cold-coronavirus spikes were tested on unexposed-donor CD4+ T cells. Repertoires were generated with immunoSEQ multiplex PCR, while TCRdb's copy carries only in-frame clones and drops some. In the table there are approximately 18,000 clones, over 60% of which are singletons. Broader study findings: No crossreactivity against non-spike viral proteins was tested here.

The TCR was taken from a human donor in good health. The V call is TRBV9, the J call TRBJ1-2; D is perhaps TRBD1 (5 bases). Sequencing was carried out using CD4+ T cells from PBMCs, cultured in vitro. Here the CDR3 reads CASTTGGADYGYTF. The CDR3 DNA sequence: TGTGCCAGCACCACGGGTGGGGCAGACTATGGCTACACCTTC.